This is a list of T cell receptor beta chains from one sample in a study of human T cells and chemical hapten exposure. TCRdb used MiXCR to reprocess the RACE reads, holding one entry per CDR3 protein. The sample contains 120,000 or so distinct CDR3 sequences, roughly 15% of which appear only once. This specimen was whole blood, taken in connection with sensitization to the hapten diphenylcyclopropenone (DPC). Receptors originate from a man aged 18 to 30 with alopecia areata. Some clones in this sample may be carry-over from other donors' samples. Both conserved end residues are part of each CDR3. D genes are given only for firm matches. Clone size is given for some rows only: seen once, a few or many times, or a class if the clone is expanded.

TGTGCCAGCAGTTTATGGGGGGCTCAAGAGACCCAGTACTTC,CASSLWGAQETQYF,TRBJ2-5,TRBV12-3/TRBV12-4,-,few
TGTGCCAGCAGCTTAGGGCTTACGGGCGGCTACACCTTC,CASSLGLTGGYTF,TRBJ1-2,TRBV7-6,-,-
TGCAGTGCCCACTCCGGCACAGGGCAGATCGATGAGCAGTTCTTC,CSAHSGTGQIDEQFF,TRBJ2-1,TRBV20-1,-,-
TGCAGTGCCCCCCCCACTAGCGGGGGCTTCACAGATACGCAGTATTTT,CSAPPTSGGFTDTQYF,TRBJ2-3,TRBV20-1,TRBD2,few
TGTGCCAGCAGCCAAGGTTTGAGGGGAGCTAACTATGGCTACACCTTC,CASSQGLRGANYGYTF,TRBJ1-2,TRBV3-1,-,-
TGTGCCAGCTTGCGGACTAGCGGGGTAGGACACGTCGAAGATACGCAGTATTTT,CASLRTSGVGHVEDTQYF,TRBJ2-3,TRBV7-3,TRBD2,-
TGTGCCAGCAGCGCAGGGAGAGGGGGAGCTTTCTTT,CASSAGRGGAFF,TRBJ1-1,TRBV7-2,-,-
TGTGCCAGCAGTGAGGTGGCTAGCGGGGACAATGAGCAGTTCTTC,CASSEVASGDNEQFF,TRBJ2-1,TRBV25-1,TRBD2,few
TGTGCCAGCAGCTCATCCAGGGCGTCCGGGGAGCTGTTTTTT,CASSSSRASGELFF,TRBJ2-2,TRBV7-3,-,few
TGTGCCAGCAGACGACTACAAAGCACAGATACGCAGTATTTT,CASRRLQSTDTQYF,TRBJ2-3,TRBV7-9,-,-
TGTGCCAGCAGTTTAGTTTCGGTTTTAGATCCAGATACGCAGTATTTT,CASSLVSVLDPDTQYF,TRBJ2-3,TRBV12-3/TRBV12-4,-,-
TGCAGTGCTAGAGGACAGGGGTACAATGAGCAGTTCTTC,CSARGQGYNEQFF,TRBJ2-1,TRBV20-1,TRBD1,few
TGTGCCAGCAGTCCCGGGAGCGGGGGGGCCTACGAGCAGTACTTC,CASSPGSGGAYEQYF,TRBJ2-7,TRBV6-1,TRBD2,-
TGTGCCAGCAGCTTAGATGTTACCGGGACTAGTGTCGATGAGCAGTTCTTC,CASSLDVTGTSVDEQFF,TRBJ2-1,TRBV7-6,TRBD2,few
TGTGCCAGCAGCTCAGAACTGGGAGCTGAAGCTTTCTTT,CASSSELGAEAFF,TRBJ1-1,TRBV11-2,-,few
TGTGCCAGCATCCGAAGCCGGACAGGTGCCTACGAGCAGTACTTC,CASIRSRTGAYEQYF,TRBJ2-7,TRBV6-2/TRBV6-3,TRBD1,many
TGCAGTGCTAGACCCTCCTTGGCGGTCCAAGAGACCCAGTACTTC,CSARPSLAVQETQYF,TRBJ2-5,TRBV20-1,-,few
TGTGCCAGCAGTTACTCGGGACAGTCGTTCGAGACCCAGTACTTC,CASSYSGQSFETQYF,TRBJ2-5,TRBV6-2/TRBV6-3,TRBD1,many
TGTGCCAGCAGCTTCCAAATGATCCGGAGAGGTGGAAACACCATATATTTT,CASSFQMIRRGGNTIYF,TRBJ1-3,TRBV7-6,-,-
TGCAGCGTTGTTATTTCTCGGTCGGATACGCAGTATTTT,CSVVISRSDTQYF,TRBJ2-3,TRBV29-1,-,few
TGCGCCAGCAGCCAAGTGACATCGAACACTGAAGCTTTCTTT,CASSQVTSNTEAFF,TRBJ1-1,TRBV4-1,-,-
TGCAGTGCTAGAGGGACTAGTACAGATACGCAGTATTTT,CSARGTSTDTQYF,TRBJ2-3,TRBV20-1,TRBD2,-
TGTGCCAGCAGTCCCCAGGTCAGCGGCAATGAGCAGTTCTTC,CASSPQVSGNEQFF,TRBJ2-1,TRBV2,-,-
TGTGCCAGCAGTTACGCCCAGGGGGCGAGCAATCAGCCCCAGCATTTT,CASSYAQGASNQPQHF,TRBJ1-5,TRBV6-2/TRBV6-3,TRBD1,-
TGTGCCAGCAGCGGGGGGACAGGGGATCATTCACCCCTCCACTTT,CASSGGTGDHSPLHF,TRBJ1-6,TRBV7-8,TRBD1,many
TGTGCCAGCAGTCGGTGGCCCGAACCGAACACTGAAGCTTTCTTT,CASSRWPEPNTEAFF,TRBJ1-1,TRBV11-2,-,-
TGTGCCAGCAGCCGGAGCCCCGGGGAGCTGTTTTTT,CASSRSPGELFF,TRBJ2-2,TRBV7-3,-,few
TGCAGCGTTGCTGAGGGGTTGAGAGCTTTCTTT,CSVAEGLRAFF,TRBJ1-1,TRBV29-1,-,-
TGTGCCAGCAGTGCCCCGGCGGTCACTGAAGCTTTCTTT,CASSAPAVTEAFF,TRBJ1-1,TRBV6-6,-,many
TGTGCCAGCAGCCACACTCCCGGGGCCAGGGACATTCAGTACTTC,CASSHTPGARDIQYF,TRBJ2-4,TRBV9,-,-
TGTGCCAGCAGCTTAGGGACAGGGGGTTTGTGGTCCTACAATGAGCAGTTCTTC,CASSLGTGGLWSYNEQFF,TRBJ2-1,TRBV7-6,TRBD1,few
TGTGCCAGCAGCTTGTACGCGGGGGAGCTGTTTTTT,CASSLYAGELFF,TRBJ2-2,TRBV5-4,-,-
TGTGCCAGCAGTTCCGGGGTATCTCGTGAAAAACTGTTTTTT,CASSSGVSREKLFF,TRBJ1-4,TRBV12-3/TRBV12-4,-,-
TGTGCCAGCAGCTGGAAAGGGGGACAGGGCACCGGGGAGCTGTTTTTT,CASSWKGGQGTGELFF,TRBJ2-2,TRBV11-2,TRBD1,-
TGTGCCAGCAGCCAGGCCGATGGCTACACCTTC,CASSQADGYTF,TRBJ1-2,TRBV3-1,-,-
TGTGCCATCAGCGGATTTAGTGCGGGGTCCTACGAGCAGTACTTC,CAISGFSAGSYEQYF,TRBJ2-7,TRBV10-3,-,-
TGCGCCAGCAGCCAAGATAGGACAGGGAGGCAGCCCCAGCATTTT,CASSQDRTGRQPQHF,TRBJ1-5,TRBV4-3,TRBD1,many
TGTGCCAGCAGCCTACGGGGACCCACCGAGCAGTACTTC,CASSLRGPTEQYF,TRBJ2-7,TRBV28,-,-
TGTGCCACCAGTGATTTGCACTGGGATTTCGGGGAAGAAGGCTACACCTTC,CATSDLHWDFGEEGYTF,TRBJ1-2,TRBV24-1,-,-
TGTGCCAGCAGTTCCGGGACATTCCACGAGACCCAGTACTTC,CASSSGTFHETQYF,TRBJ2-5,TRBV28,-,few
TGCAGTGCTAGAACAGGGAGAGGCTACACCTTC,CSARTGRGYTF,TRBJ1-2,TRBV20-1,-,-
TGTGCCAGCAGCTTGGGGACAGTCGTGGCAGATACGCAGTATTTT,CASSLGTVVADTQYF,TRBJ2-3,TRBV7-9,TRBD1,once
TGTGCCAGCAGCTTACGCGGATGGACTAGCGGGGCCGAGACCCAGTACTTC,CASSLRGWTSGAETQYF,TRBJ2-5,TRBV11-2,TRBD2,-